Each of the 22 T cell receptor beta chains below was sequenced from the same sample in a study of blood T cells in healthy people across ages. A J-beta primer mix and a sample-barcoded 5' primer were used in a second PCR of about 6 to 12 cycles. MiXCR, applied by TCRdb to the 5' RACE reads, yields one record per CDR3 protein. Altogether 1,800,000 or so distinct CDR3 sequences are present, roughly two fifths being singletons, with the ten largest covering roughly 23%. The source material was blood. These receptors were taken from a human donor in good health.

The gene calls are TRBV19 and TRBJ2-1; 8 bases line up with TRBD2. The V gene's germline CDR1 is LNHDA and CDR2 SQIVND (reference sequence). The CDR3 length is 15 residues. The V and J ends lost 2 bases and 8 bases, in that order; junction bases with no gene match: 8. CDR3 nucleotides: TGTGCCAGTAGTATACAAGACGGGAGGGCGGATGAGCAGTTCTTC. This gives the protein CASSIQDGRADEQFF. The variable domain in full, with the rest retrieved from reference TRBV19 and TRBJ2-1, is DGGITQSPKYLFRKEGQNVTLSCEQNLNHDAMYWYRQDPGQGLRLIYYSQIVNDFQKGDIAEGYSVSREKKESFPLTVTSAQKNPTAFYLCASSIQDGRADEQFFGPGTRLTVL.

The table lists this clonotype with a few counts. The chain uses TRBV6-5 and TRBJ1-1; D is perhaps TRBD1 (5 bases). V was trimmed by 0 bases and J by 3 bases, leaving 11 bases between them. The germline V gene has CDR1 MNHEY and CDR2 SVGAGI. The CDR3 loop spans 15 amino acids. The CDR3 protein is CASSYSGRVDTEAFF. The CDR3 bases are TGTGCCAGCAGTTACTCGGGCAGGGTGGACACTGAAGCTTTCTTT.

V usage is TRBV10-3 and J usage is TRBJ2-3; possibly TRBD1 for D (6 bases). Germline CDR1 is ENHRY and CDR2 is SYGVKD. The V gene lost 0 bases and the J gene lost 3 bases, with 7 bases spanning the gap. The length of the CDR3 is 14 residues. The CDR3 protein is CAISESRGTDTQYF. CDR3 nucleotides: TGTGCCATCAGTGAGTCGAGGGGGACAGATACGCAGTATTTT.

The chain couples TRBV20-1 to TRBJ1-6; maybe TRBD1 (5 bases). CDR3 length: 16 amino acids. V lost 0 bases and J 4 bases, leaving 13 bases between the germline ends. Germline V gives CDR1 DFQATT, CDR2 SNEGSKA (reference sequence). The CDR3 nucleotides are TGCAGTGCTAGAGATTCCCGGGGGGGTTATAATTCACCCCTCCACTTT. Residues: CSARDSRGGYNSPLHF.

In regard to this clonotype: Its ends do not fully match the called genes, so a read error is possible. The chain carries TRBV24-1 and TRBJ2-3, with a weak D call TRBD2 (6 bases). This CDR3 contains 16 residues. Per germline, CDR1 KGHDR and CDR2 SFDVKD. The CDR3 sequence: CAASDFGAGGGDTQYF. The CDR3 nucleotides are TGTGCCGCCAGTGATTTCGGGGCAGGAGGAGGGGATACGCAGTATTTT.

The chain links TRBV4-3 to TRBJ1-2; TRBD1 matches at 7 bases. The length of the CDR3 is 15 residues. Trimming took 0 bases from V and 8 from J; bases not matched to a gene: 9. Germline V gene data show CDR1 as LGHNA and CDR2 as YSLEER. As DNA, the CDR3 is TGCGCCAGCAGCCAAGAATTCCGGACAGGAGAGGGCTACACCTTC. Protein sequence: CASSQEFRTGEGYTF.

This clonotype was counted between two and nine times. The chain combines TRBV7-9 with TRBJ1-2; possible D gene TRBD1, 5 bases. V was pared by 1 base and J by 8 bases, with 14 bases between. The CDR3 has 14 residues. The V gene's germline CDR1 is SEHNR and CDR2 FQNEAQ (reference sequence). The CDR3 nucleotides read TGTGCCAGCAGCTTAGGGGGACTATCATCAGGCTACACCTTC. This gives the protein CASSLGGLSSGYTF.

This chain joins TRBV27 and TRBJ2-7; D not certain. Trimming took off 6 bases at V and 4 bases at J, with 13 bases between the two ends. Germline V gene lookup returns CDR1 MNHEY and CDR2 SMNVEV (reference sequence). This CDR3 spans 13 amino acids. The CDR3 loop reads CASRRSQAYEQYF. The CDR3 DNA reads TGTGCCAGCAGGAGAAGCCAAGCGTACGAGCAGTACTTC.

This clonotype was counted between two and nine times. The chain combines TRBV13 with TRBJ2-3; D not certain. The CDR3 runs to 15 residues. Germline V lookup: CDR1 PRHDT, CDR2 FYEKMQ (reference sequence). V lost 5 bases and J lost 1, with 13 bases in between. The CDR3 DNA reads as TGTGCCAGCAGCGCCTTCGGTGAGGGCACAGATACGCAGTATTTT. As protein: CASSAFGEGTDTQYF. Full variable domain (rest looked up from reference TRBV13 and TRBJ2-3): AAGVIQSPRHLIKEKRETATLKCYPIPRHDTVYWYQQGPGQDPQFLISFYEKMQSDKGSIPDRFSAQQFSDYHSELNMSSLELGDSALYFCASSAFGEGTDTQYFGPGTRLTVL.

This chain links TRBV2 with TRBJ2-1, with unresolved D. This CDR3 is 15 amino acids long. From germline, CDR1 is SNHLY and CDR2 FYNNEI. V was clipped by 1 base and J by 9 bases, with 16 bases between them. CDR3 sequence: CASSEVLGQVTEQFF. The CDR3 bases are TGTGCCAGCAGTGAAGTGTTAGGGCAGGTGACTGAGCAGTTCTTC. Full variable domain (outside the CDR3, taken from reference TRBV2 and TRBJ2-1): EPEVTQTPSHQVTQMGQEVILRCVPISNHLYFYWYRQILGQKVEFLVSFYNNEISEKSEIFDDQFSVERPDGSNFTLKIRSTKLEDSAMYFCASSEVLGQVTEQFFGPGTRLTVL.

A few counts support this clonotype. The V call is TRBV2, the J call TRBJ2-1; either TRBD1 or TRBD2 may fit D (7 bases each). The CDR3 covers 18 residues. CDR1 is SNHLY and CDR2 is FYNNEI in the germline V gene. V dropped 5 bases and J dropped 8 bases, with 28 bases sitting between them. Here the CDR3 DNA reads TGTGCCAGCAGTTCTGACGGGGAGGGGGCAGTCTATTTCGATGAGCAGTTCTTC. Its translation: CASSSDGEGAVYFDEQFF.

This clonotype has just a few counts. For the CDR3, the DNA is TGCAGCGTTGGAAAGGCAGGGCTAGGAGAGACCCAGTACTTC. Its translation is CSVGKAGLGETQYF. The rearrangement joins TRBV29-1 to TRBJ2-5; tentative D call: TRBD1 (5 bases). The CDR3 runs 14 residues. The ends were cut back, 4 bases at V and 4 bases at J, with 16 bases in the middle. Germline values: CDR1 SQVTM, CDR2 ANQGSEA.

Notes on this clonotype: An end of the junction differs from the germline gene, which may be a read error. The CDR3 reads CATSGDRTGCQPQHF. The CDR3 DNA reads TGTGCCACCAGCGGAGATCGGACAGGGTGCCAGCCCCAGCATTTT. The chain employs TRBV15 and TRBJ1-5; TRBD1 agrees at 8 bases. The CDR3 sequence is 15 residues long. CDR1 and CDR2 (germline): LNHNV, YYDKDF (reference sequence).

The rearrangement joins TRBV4-3 to TRBJ1-1, with D hard to call. The CDR3 runs to 14 residues. Trimming pared 0 bases from V and 5 bases from J, leaving 10 bases between. CDR1 is LGHNA, CDR2 YSLEER, per germline. The CDR3 coding sequence is TGCGCCAGCAGCCAAGATTTCCCAAGGACTGAAGCTTTCTTT. It translates to CASSQDFPRTEAFF.

This clonotype was seen a few times. The chain carries TRBV29-1 and TRBJ1-2, with unresolved D. Germline V gene lookup returns CDR1 SQVTM and CDR2 ANQGSEA. The CDR3 length is 11 residues. V was shortened by 7 bases and J by 8 bases, with 14 bases between the two germline ends. The CDR3 loop reads CSARDLEGYTF. The CDR3 DNA follows: TGCAGCGCCAGAGATCTTGAGGGCTACACCTTC.

J is TRBJ1-6 and V is TRBV25-1, with a tentative D call TRBD1 (5 bases). The V end lost 2 bases, the J end lost 6 bases, and 11 bases lay between the germline ends. CDR1 and CDR2 (germline): MGHDK, SYGVNS. The CDR3 is made up of 15 amino acids. In DNA form, the CDR3 reads TGTGCCAGCAGTGAAGGGGACCCCTCTAATTCACCCCTCCACTTT. This translates into CASSEGDPSNSPLHF. The whole variable domain, filled in from reference TRBV25-1 and TRBJ1-6, reads EADIYQTPRYLVIGTGKKITLECSQTMGHDKMYWYQQDPGMELHLIHYSYGVNSTEKGDLSSESTVSRIRTEHFPLTLESARPSHTSQYLCASSEGDPSNSPLHFGNGTRLTVT.

This rearrangement joins TRBV12-3 or TRBV12-4 to TRBJ1-5, with a weak D call TRBD1 (5 bases). V was trimmed by 4 bases and J by 6 bases, leaving 13 bases between them. The CDR3 has 14 amino acids. For the CDR3, the DNA is TGTGCCAGCAGTTACGGGGGGGTTTTTCAGCCCCAGCATTTT. This codes for CASSYGGVFQPQHF.

In its sample, this clonotype was seen many times. The chain employs TRBV15 and TRBJ2-4; 8 bases line up with TRBD1. The CDR3 totals 15 residues. Looked up from germline, CDR1 is LNHNV and CDR2 is YYDKDF (reference sequence). V lost 1 base, J lost 8 bases, and 7 bases stayed unmatched. The CDR3 here is CATSRAQGAVDIQYF. CDR3 in DNA: TGTGCCACCAGCAGAGCCCAGGGGGCGGTTGACATTCAGTACTTC.

This chain links TRBV28 with TRBJ2-1; TRBD2 agrees at 16 bases. This CDR3 is 16 amino acids long. The junction had 4 bases not matched to a gene; V was cut back by 6 bases and J by 5 bases. Germline V lookup: CDR1 MDHEN, CDR2 SYDVKM. CDR3 nucleotides: TGTGCCAGCAGGGGACTAGCGGGGGGGCCAGACAATGAGCAGTTCTTC. Its translation is CASRGLAGGPDNEQFF.

The V and J genes are TRBV27 and TRBJ2-5; a weak D match, TRBD1 (6 bases). The germline gives CDR1 MNHEY, CDR2 SMNVEV (reference sequence). Trimming removed 2 bases from V and 11 bases from J, with 18 bases in between. The CDR3 sequence is 14 residues long. The DNA for the CDR3 is TGTGCCAGCAGTTTACAACAGGGATGGGGAGAGCAGTACTTC. Protein product: CASSLQQGWGEQYF.

V gene TRBV20-1 combines with J gene TRBJ2-1, with D possibly TRBD2 on 6 matching bases. The V end lost 6 bases, the J end lost 5 bases, and 20 bases lay between the germline ends. CDR1 DFQATT and CDR2 SNEGSKA come from the germline V gene (reference sequence). This CDR3 has 15 amino acids. CDR3 DNA: TGCAGTGCCGCAAACTCCTGGGACTTTGACAATGAGCAGTTCTTC. It is translated as CSAANSWDFDNEQFF.

The chain has TRBV7-2 and TRBJ2-1, with D possibly matching TRBD2 (7 bases). The CDR3 runs 15 residues. V shed 0 bases and J shed 10 bases, with 16 bases lying between them. Germline CDR1 reads SGHTA; CDR2 reads FQGNSA. The CDR3 DNA is TGTGCCAGCAGCTTAGCGCTGGGGGGGCGGCGGGAGCAGTTCTTC. It translates to CASSLALGGRREQFF.